A selection of T cell receptor beta chains follows, all from one sample in a study of T cells in Graves' hyperthyroidism and ophthalmopathy. TCRdb re-derived calls from the multiplex PCR reads in MiXCR, one entry per CDR3 protein. The data contain 410,000 or so distinct CDR3 sequences, around 15% of them singletons. The sequenced sample consisted of blood. The source is a man between 18 and 35 years old with Graves' ophthalmopathy. CDR3s include the opening cysteine and the closing phenylalanine or tryptophan. Fields, in order: clone size, V gene, J gene, D gene, CDR3 length, CDR3 protein, CDR3 DNA. D genes are given only for firm matches. Size is stated for part of the rows, as once, few or many counts, or as a class when the clone is expanded.

size: many
V: TRBV6-1
J: TRBJ1-1
D: TRBD1
length: 16
CDR3: CASSENPGTGRTEAFF
DNA: TGTGCCAGCAGTGAAAATCCTGGGACAGGGAGGACTGAAGCTTTCTTT

size: NA
V: TRBV5-1
J: TRBJ2-7
D: NA
length: 12
CDR3: CASSLGTYERYF
DNA: TGCGCCAGCAGCTTAGGGACTTACGAGCGGTACTTC

size: few
V: TRBV10-1
J: TRBJ1-2
D: NA
length: 13
CDR3: CASSESSGYGYTF
DNA: TGCGCCAGCAGTGAGTCGAGCGGCTATGGCTACACCTTC

size: many
V: TRBV9
J: TRBJ2-3
D: TRBD2
length: 15
CDR3: CASSSQTSGTDTQYF
DNA: TGTGCCAGCAGCTCACAGACTAGCGGTACAGATACGCAGTATTTT

size: many
V: TRBV6-1
J: TRBJ2-1
D: TRBD1
length: 15
CDR3: CASSDGQGGHHEQFF
DNA: TGTGCCAGCAGTGATGGACAGGGAGGACACCATGAGCAGTTCTTC

size: NA
V: TRBV6-1
J: TRBJ1-5
D: NA
length: 13
CDR3: CASRVRGDQPQHF
DNA: TGTGCCAGCAGGGTCCGTGGGGATCAGCCCCAGCATTTT

size: few
V: TRBV5-8
J: TRBJ2-5
D: NA
length: 16
CDR3: CASSFLGGSREETQYF
DNA: TGTGCCAGCAGTTTCCTGGGAGGATCTAGGGAAGAGACCCAGTACTTC

size: many
V: TRBV6-1
J: TRBJ1-2
D: TRBD1
length: 14
CDR3: CASRGGQAAYGYTF
DNA: TGTGCCAGCAGGGGTGGACAGGCGGCCTATGGCTACACCTTC

size: NA
V: TRBV7-6
J: TRBJ2-3
D: TRBD1
length: 17
CDR3: CASSSELGQGRADTQYF
DNA: TGTGCCAGCAGCTCGGAGCTGGGACAGGGGAGGGCAGATACGCAGTATTTT

size: many
V: TRBV11-2
J: TRBJ2-3
D: NA
length: 11
CDR3: CASSFTDTQYF
DNA: TGTGCCAGCAGCTTCACAGATACGCAGTATTTT

size: many
V: TRBV6-5
J: TRBJ1-3
D: NA
length: 16
CDR3: CASSYFAGASGNTIYF
DNA: TGTGCCAGCAGTTACTTTGCAGGGGCATCTGGAAACACCATATATTTT

size: few
V: TRBV29-1
J: TRBJ2-5
D: NA
length: 10
CDR3: CSVGQETQYF
DNA: TGCAGCGTTGGCCAAGAGACCCAGTACTTC

size: many
V: TRBV5-1
J: TRBJ2-7
D: NA
length: 15
CDR3: CASSPGGGVYYEQYF
DNA: TGCGCCAGCAGCCCAGGAGGCGGGGTCTACTACGAGCAGTACTTC

size: NA
V: TRBV6-1
J: TRBJ2-2
D: NA
length: 10
CDR3: CASTGGELFF
DNA: TGTGCCAGCACAGGTGGGGAGCTGTTTTTT

size: few
V: TRBV4-2
J: TRBJ2-7
D: TRBD2
length: 18
CDR3: CASSQEPRLAGPTYEQYF
DNA: TGTGCCAGCAGCCAAGAACCGAGGTTAGCGGGACCAACCTACGAGCAGTACTTC

size: many
V: TRBV12-3/TRBV12-4
J: TRBJ1-1
D: NA
length: 13
CDR3: CASSSQIGGEAFF
DNA: TGTGCCAGCAGTTCTCAGATTGGGGGGGAAGCTTTCTTT

size: NA
V: TRBV18
J: TRBJ2-5
D: TRBD2
length: 15
CDR3: CASSRSGEHQETQYF
DNA: TGTGCCAGCTCACGGAGCGGGGAACACCAAGAGACCCAGTACTTC

size: NA
V: TRBV20-1
J: TRBJ2-2
D: TRBD1
length: 17
CDR3: CSARPPVAGGNTGELFF
DNA: TGCAGTGCTCGCCCACCAGTGGCAGGGGGGAACACCGGGGAGCTGTTTTTT

size: NA
V: TRBV2
J: TRBJ2-5
D: NA
length: 10
CDR3: CAINEETQYF
DNA: TGTGCCATCAACGAAGAGACCCAGTACTTC

size: many
V: TRBV10-3
J: TRBJ2-7
D: TRBD2
length: 18
CDR3: CAISESLASGVPAYEQYF
DNA: TGTGCCATCAGTGAGTCGTTGGCTAGCGGGGTCCCTGCCTACGAGCAGTACTTC

size: NA
V: TRBV6-9
J: TRBJ2-5
D: NA
length: 15
CDR3: CASSHGIQYQETQYF
DNA: TGCGCCAGCAGTCATGGGATCCAGTACCAAGAGACCCAGTACTTC

size: many
V: TRBV2
J: TRBJ2-7
D: NA
length: 12
CDR3: CASVSASYEQYF
DNA: TGTGCCAGCGTCAGCGCTTCCTACGAGCAGTACTTC

size: many
V: TRBV20-1
J: TRBJ1-4
D: TRBD1
length: 14
CDR3: CSARRDRDYEKLFF
DNA: TGCAGTGCTAGACGGGACAGGGATTACGAAAAACTGTTTTTT

size: few
V: TRBV6-1
J: TRBJ1-5
D: NA
length: 13
CDR3: CASSEQANQPQHF
DNA: TGTGCCAGCAGTGAACAAGCAAATCAGCCCCAGCATTTT